This T cell receptor beta chain was identified during a study of blood T cell repertoires in COVID-19. Across the whole study: The study drew acute and convalescent COVID-19 samples from the United States, Italy and Spain. Sample material is recorded as cDNA or gDNA derived from T cells, B-cell-depleted T cells, or PBMCs.

Followed over time, Seattle patients had been enrolled while infection was active. Methods used by the authors: Estimates of nucleated cell counts were drawn from the amplification of reference gene primers. The repertoire was sequenced with immunoSEQ multiplex PCR; TCRdb's copy has only in-frame clones and lacks some. V, J and clone size are those of that table, while D and trimming were read from the DNA. The data show some 520,000 clones, roughly nine tenths seen once. Sequencing input: peripheral blood. The origin of this receptor is a young man with COVID-19, enrolled during active disease.

The CDR3 coding sequence is TGTGCCAGCAGGATAAGCGGGAGGATCGTCGGGGAGCTGTTTTTT. Translated: CASRISGRIVGELFF. The chain combines TRBV28 with TRBJ2-2, with 9 nucleotides matching TRBD2. The CDR3 extends over 15 amino acids. V shed 6 bases, J shed 7 bases, and the junction held 9 bases outside the gene matches. CDR1 and CDR2 (germline): MDHEN, SYDVKM.